The 26 T cell receptor beta chains below were found in one sample sequenced in a study of cytomegalovirus exposure and HLA in healthy donors. Primers included in the PCR were 60 Vbeta and 13 Jbeta primers. Assay: immunoSEQ multiplex PCR; the TCRdb copy retains only in-frame clones and omits some. Of approximately 100,000 clones listed, more than 60% are singletons. Sequencing was carried out using PBMCs. Source of these receptors: a man aged 30-40 years in good health and CMV-seronegative.

This chain connects TRBV7-8 to TRBJ2-5; weak D call: TRBD2 (6 bases). V was shortened by 6 bases and J by 2 bases, with 13 bases between the two germline ends. The V gene's germline CDR1 is SGHVS and CDR2 FQNEAQ. The CDR3 loop spans 14 amino acids. CDR3 amino acids: CASSWASAQETQYF. The CDR3 coding sequence is TGTGCCAGCAGTTGGGCTAGCGCGCAAGAGACCCAGTACTTC.

The chain carries TRBV4-3 and TRBJ2-3; D possibly corresponds to TRBD1 (6 bases). The CDR3 is made up of 15 amino acids. The V end lost 4 bases, the J end lost 0 bases, and 11 bases lay between the germline ends. Germline V lookup: CDR1 LGHNA, CDR2 YSLEER. CDR3 coding DNA: TGCGCCAGCAGCCTCGGGACACTAAGCACAGATACGCAGTATTTT. Its translation is CASSLGTLSTDTQYF.

This sequence joins TRBV10-3 and TRBJ2-3; TRBD2 matches 13 bases. The J segment lost 8 bases and the V segment lost 8 bases, leaving 7 bases of the junction unmatched. The CDR3 is 14 residues long. Germline V CDR1 and CDR2: ENHRY, SYGVKD. The CDR3 loop reads CAIRTSGSSGTQYF. The CDR3 coding sequence is TGTGCCATCCGGACTAGCGGGAGTTCTGGTACGCAGTATTTT.

This clone was seen only a few times. This chain joins TRBV28 and TRBJ2-5; 10 bases line up with TRBD2. The V gene end was trimmed by 4 bases and the J gene end by 1 base; junction bases not matched to a gene: 6. The CDR3 has 16 amino acids. In germline, CDR1 is MDHEN, CDR2 SYDVKM. In DNA form, the CDR3 reads TGTGCCAGCAGTTGGAGGACTAGCGGCCCCCAAGAGACCCAGTACTTC. Translation: CASSWRTSGPQETQYF. Full variable domain (remainder filled in from reference TRBV28 and TRBJ2-5): DVKVTQSSRYLVKRTGEKVFLECVQDMDHENMFWYRQDPGLGLRLIYFSYDVKMKEKGDIPEGYSVSREKKERFSLILESASTNQTSMYLCASSWRTSGPQETQYFGPGTRLLVL.

The rearrangement links TRBV7-6 to TRBJ2-7, with 9 bases that match TRBD1. With 0 bases clipped from V and 7 bases from J, the junction kept 16 bases outside the gene matches. The CDR3 sequence is 18 residues long. The germline CDR1 and CDR2 sequences are SGHVS and FNYEAQ. CDR3 coding DNA: TGTGCCAGCAGCTTAGCACCCGGGACAGGGCCCGGGGTGGGTGAGCAGTACTTC. As protein: CASSLAPGTGPGVGEQYF.

This clone has only a few counts. The chain couples TRBV4-2 to TRBJ2-3; a possible D gene is TRBD2 (5 bases). The CDR3 totals 14 residues. The germline V gene encodes CDR1 LGHNA and CDR2 YNFKEQ. V dropped 0 bases and J dropped 6 bases, with 10 bases sitting between them. The CDR3 coding sequence is TGTGCCAGCAGCCAAGAACTAGTAGCTGATACGCAGTATTTT. It translates to CASSQELVADTQYF.

Only a few counts were recorded for this clone. The gene calls are TRBV11-2 and TRBJ2-7; weak D call: TRBD1 (6 bases). This CDR3 spans 13 amino acids. Germline V CDR1 and CDR2: SGHAT, FQNNGV. Deletions cut 5 bases from V and 4 bases from J, with 12 bases between. The CDR3 region is CASSPRGGYEQYF. CDR3 DNA sequence: TGTGCCAGCAGCCCCAGGGGCGGGTACGAGCAGTACTTC.

This clone was seen a handful of times. V and J are TRBV5-1 and TRBJ2-5, with a tentative D call TRBD1 (6 bases). V gave up 4 bases and J gave up 2 bases, with 12 bases separating them. Germline CDR1 reads SGHRS; CDR2 reads YFSETQ. This CDR3 is 14 amino acids long. CDR3 bases: TGCGCCAGCAGCCCCATTACAGGGCAAGAGACCCAGTACTTC. Residues: CASSPITGQETQYF.

This chain joins TRBV5-8 and TRBJ2-5; the D is unclear. Between the trimmed V and J ends, which lost 1 base and 5 bases, there was a span of 9 bases. This CDR3 is built from 13 residues. Germline V CDR1 and CDR2: SGHTS, YDEGEE. The CDR3 coding sequence is TGTGCCAGCAGCTTGACGGTGAGGGAGACCCAGTACTTC. It specifies CASSLTVRETQYF.

The genes are TRBV7-6 and TRBJ2-5; D is uncertain. V lost 0 bases, J lost 4 bases, and 12 bases lay in between. Germline lookup yields CDR1 SGHVS and CDR2 FNYEAQ. The CDR3 has 15 amino acids. CDR3 amino acids: CASSLAVRLGETQYF. CDR3 bases: TGTGCCAGCAGCTTAGCGGTCAGGTTAGGAGAGACCCAGTACTTC. The whole variable domain, remainder taken from reference TRBV7-6 and TRBJ2-5, is GAGVSQSPRYKVTKRGQDVALRCDPISGHVSLYWYRQALGQGPEFLTYFNYEAQQDKSGLPNDRFSAERPEGSISTLTIQRTEQRDSAMYRCASSLAVRLGETQYFGPGTRLLVL.

This clone was seen only a few times. The chain recombines TRBV7-2 with TRBJ1-5; possibly TRBD1 for D (6 bases). The CDR3 runs 16 residues. Germline V lookup: CDR1 SGHTA, CDR2 FQGNSA. The V end lost 2 bases, the J end lost 1 base, and 12 bases lay between the germline ends. Here the CDR3 DNA reads TGTGCCAGCAGCTTATTGGGGGCAGGCAGCAATCAGCCCCAGCATTTT. Its translation is CASSLLGAGSNQPQHF.

This chain uses TRBV28 with TRBJ1-2, with 9 bases matching TRBD1. The J segment lost 6 bases and the V segment lost 6 bases, leaving 8 bases of the junction unmatched. The length of the CDR3 is 14 residues. Germline lookup yields CDR1 MDHEN and CDR2 SYDVKM. The DNA for the CDR3 is TGTGCCAGCAGCCCCAGGACAGGGGAGAATGGCTACACCTTC. Translation: CASSPRTGENGYTF.

The chain couples TRBV4-2 to TRBJ2-4; TRBD2 matches 13 bases. The junction had 6 bases not matched to a gene; V was cut back by 4 bases and J by 0 bases. This CDR3 has 18 amino acids. The V gene's germline CDR1 is LGHNA and CDR2 YNFKEQ. CDR3 residues: CASSPGLAGDLAKNIQYF. CDR3 nucleotide sequence: TGTGCCAGCAGCCCTGGACTAGCGGGGGATCTAGCCAAAAACATTCAGTACTTC.

The V and J genes are TRBV9 and TRBJ1-6; D is perhaps TRBD1 (6 bases). With 1 base removed from V and 9 bases from J, the gap between germline ends came to 11 bases. Germline CDR1 and CDR2: SGDLS and YYNGEE. This CDR3 region has 14 residues. DNA for the CDR3: TGTGCCAGCAGCGTAACAGGGCTAGGTTCACCCCTCCACTTT. It is translated as CASSVTGLGSPLHF.

J is TRBJ2-7 and V is TRBV5-1; 13 positions match TRBD2. This CDR3 contains 16 residues. Germline V gene data show CDR1 as SGHRS and CDR2 as YFSETQ. With V trimmed by 4 bases and J by 0 bases, 4 bases remained unmatched. Here the CDR3 reads CASSLWTSGSSYEQYF. The CDR3 DNA is TGCGCCAGCAGCCTCTGGACTAGCGGGAGCTCCTACGAGCAGTACTTC.

The genes are TRBV19 and TRBJ1-2; maybe TRBD1 (6 bases). This CDR3 is 14 amino acids long. From germline, CDR1 is LNHDA and CDR2 SQIVND (reference sequence). The ends were cut back, 4 bases at V and 1 base at J, with 10 bases in the middle. The CDR3 sequence is CASSTNRDNYGYTF. CDR3 DNA: TGTGCCAGTAGTACCAACAGGGATAACTATGGCTACACCTTC.

The chain joins TRBV29-1 to TRBJ1-2, with TRBD1 identical over 9 bases. CDR1 and CDR2 (germline): SQVTM, ANQGSEA. The CDR3 loop spans 12 amino acids. V gave up 6 bases and J gave up 4 bases; unmatched junction bases: 3. For the CDR3, the DNA is TGCAGCGTGGACAGGGGTGTCTATGGCTACACCTTC. Its protein product is CSVDRGVYGYTF.

The gene calls are TRBV28 and TRBJ1-4; 9 bases align to TRBD1. The CDR3 is 14 residues long. Germline values: CDR1 MDHEN, CDR2 SYDVKM. Written as DNA, the CDR3 is TGTGAGTTTTTGGCGGGACAGGGTACAGAAAAACTGTTTTTT. Translation: CEFLAGQGTEKLFF.

This clone was observed a few times. V is TRBV29-1 and J is TRBJ1-1; a possible D gene is TRBD1 (6 bases). The V gene lost 7 bases and the J gene lost 4 bases, with 16 bases spanning the gap. The CDR3 is 13 amino acids. Germline V gene lookup returns CDR1 SQVTM and CDR2 ANQGSEA. The CDR3 sequence: CSAVDSLFTEAFF. The CDR3 nucleotides are TGCAGCGCCGTGGACAGCTTATTCACTGAAGCTTTCTTT.

The chain employs TRBV13 and TRBJ2-1; TRBD2 aligns across 8 bases. Germline CDR1 is PRHDT and CDR2 is FYEKMQ (reference sequence). The CDR3 totals 13 residues. Losses at the gene ends were 5 bases for V and 6 bases for J; bases not matched to a gene: 3. CDR3 sequence (DNA): TGTGCCAGCAGCCCGGGAGGGGTCAATGAGCAGTTCTTC. Encoded protein: CASSPGGVNEQFF. Together with reference TRBV13 and TRBJ2-1, the CDR3 gives the full variable domain: AAGVIQSPRHLIKEKRETATLKCYPIPRHDTVYWYQQGPGQDPQFLISFYEKMQSDKGSIPDRFSAQQFSDYHSELNMSSLELGDSALYFCASSPGGVNEQFFGPGTRLTVL.

A few counts support this clone. Germline is not matched at one junction end, which may reflect a read error. This chain's CDR3 is CSSSLGQAVAGNTIYF. The CDR3 DNA is TGTTCCAGCAGCTTAGGACAGGCAGTAGCGGGAAACACCATATATTTT. The J gene is TRBJ1-3, the V gene TRBV7-9; 7 bases map to TRBD1. Germline V gives CDR1 SEHNR, CDR2 FQNEAQ (reference sequence). The CDR3 has 16 amino acids.

This clone has more than one count but fewer than ten. The V and J genes are TRBV6-5 and TRBJ1-2; D may be TRBD1 (5 bases). V was clipped by 1 base and J by 0 bases, with 12 bases between them. The CDR3 has 16 amino acids. Germline V gene lookup returns CDR1 MNHEY and CDR2 SVGAGI. The CDR3 loop reads CASSYWGGRANYGYTF. For the CDR3, the DNA is TGTGCCAGCAGTTACTGGGGCGGCCGAGCTAACTATGGCTACACCTTC.

This clone was seen a handful of times. The chain is built from TRBV7-2 and TRBJ1-2, with D tentatively TRBD1 (5 bases). The length of the CDR3 is 14 residues. CDR1 is SGHTA, CDR2 FQGNSA, per germline. Trimming removed 2 bases from V and 3 bases from J, with 10 bases in between. The CDR3 DNA reads TGTGCCAGCAGCTTAACAGACAGCCACTATGGCTACACCTTC. Its protein is CASSLTDSHYGYTF.

This chain uses TRBV11-3 with TRBJ2-3; 11 nucleotides match TRBD2. With V trimmed by 3 bases and J by 3 bases, 5 bases remained unmatched. The CDR3 covers 16 residues. Germline V gene lookup returns CDR1 SGHNT and CDR2 YENEEA. This CDR3 reads CASSFLAGGKTDTQYF. The CDR3 DNA reads as TGTGCCAGCAGCTTTCTAGCGGGGGGAAAAACAGATACGCAGTATTTT.

This clone has a handful of counts. The V call is TRBV6-6, the J call TRBJ2-7, with 7 bases identical to TRBD1. The CDR3 contains 14 residues. The J segment lost 2 bases and the V segment lost 5 bases, leaving 6 bases of the junction unmatched. Looked up from germline, CDR1 is MNHNY and CDR2 is SVGAGI (reference sequence). CDR3 nucleotides: TGTGCCAGCAGTACGGGACAGATTGCCTACGAGCAGTACTTC. This sequence encodes CASSTGQIAYEQYF.

The CDR3 DNA follows: TGTGCCAGCAGCTTCGGACAGTCCTACGAGCAGTACTTC. Amino acids: CASSFGQSYEQYF. V and J are TRBV7-8 and TRBJ2-7; D may be TRBD1 (6 bases). The CDR3 runs 13 residues. Germline CDR1 and CDR2: SGHVS and FQNEAQ. Trimming left V 3 bases short and J 1 base short, with 7 bases between.